This TCR beta chain appears in the sequencing data of a study of identical twins. The CDR3 is made up of 14 amino acids. Trimming took 3 bases from V and 4 from J, leaving 12 bases between them. This clonotype turned up a few times. A single record per CDR3 protein comes from TCRdb applying MiXCR to the 5' RACE reads. Altogether hundreds of thousands of distinct CDR3 sequences are present, 20% to 25% being singletons, with the ten largest covering roughly 3%. A further study also used this sample, focusing on T cells expressing NK-cell markers.

The chain recombines TRBV12-3 or TRBV12-4 with TRBJ1-1, with D uncertain. This clonotype was obtained from a woman aged 18-30 years in good health. Sequencing input: CD4+ T cells sorted from blood. For the CDR3, the DNA is TGTGCCAGCAGTTTTTCGGGCCAGAGCACTGAAGCTTTCTTT. It encodes CASSFSGQSTEAFF.